Here is one T cell receptor beta chain with its context. Trimming stripped 3 bases from V and 1 base from J, with 9 bases between. This CDR3 is 14 amino acids long. The germline gives CDR1 MNHEY, CDR2 SVGAGI. This specimen belongs to a study of human T cells and chemical hapten exposure. Whole-study context: Small pooled library volume differences mainly caused per-sample TCR yield variation.

Described time point: pre-sensitization, week 0. The treatment is: therapeutic diphenylcyclopropenone sensitization with weekly scalp DPC. TCRdb called the RACE reads again in MiXCR, with one record for every CDR3 protein. This sample carries approximately 260,000 distinct CDR3 sequences, 7.7% of them seen once, and the ten largest clones take about 1.1%. This clonotype was sampled from a man in his late teens or twenties with alopecia areata. Some clones in this sample may be carry-over from other donors' samples. This specimen was whole blood, taken in connection with sensitization to the hapten diphenylcyclopropenone (DPC). The chain joins TRBV6-5 to TRBJ1-1, with D possibly being TRBD1 (5 bases). The CDR3 reads CASSYTGRNTEAFF. The CDR3 DNA follows: TGTGCCAGCAGTTATACAGGCCGGAACACTGAAGCTTTCTTT.